This T cell receptor beta chain was sequenced for a study of blood T cell repertoires in COVID-19. Study details: Italy, Spain and the United States were the sources of the convalescent and acute COVID-19 samples. In each case, the material was cDNA or gDNA derived from T cells, B-cell-depleted T cells, or PBMCs.

Trimming removed 5 bases at V and 4 bases at J, with 15 bases between. The CDR3 has 14 residues. The germline gives CDR1 SGHNT, CDR2 YYREEE (reference sequence). Per the authors' pipeline: Amplification of reference gene primers provided the estimated nucleated cell counts. Clones were read by immunoSEQ multiplex PCR, and TCRdb kept only the in-frame ones, dropping some. From that table come the V and J calls and clone size; the DNA was used to work out D and trimming. Counted here are nearly 100,000 clones, 65% to 85% occurring once; the ten biggest clones make up around a sixth. J is TRBJ2-5 and V is TRBV5-4, with a possible D match to TRBD2 (6 bases). The sample consisted of peripheral blood. The source is a woman in her sixties with acute or convalescent COVID-19. The CDR3 here is CASSGVGGGETQYF. The DNA for the CDR3 is TGTGCCAGCAGTGGGGTGGGGGGAGGAGAGACCCAGTACTTC.